The clone carrying this T cell receptor beta chain was seen a handful of times. Its cognate antigen is unknown. A single record per CDR3 protein comes from TCRdb applying MiXCR to the reads. This table holds 200,000 or so distinct CDR3 sequences, 35% to 45% found once. The data originate from a study of T cell repertoires in cytomegalovirus infection. Regarding the study as a whole: Summed public TCR beta family frequency identified CMV carriers bearing the relevant HLA. HLA-C-restricted, CMV-specific TCR beta clonotypes were dominant ex vivo.

The CDR3 runs 14 residues. The V gene lost 2 bases and the J gene lost 1 base, with 8 bases spanning the gap. The germline V gene has CDR1 MNHEY and CDR2 SMNVEV (reference sequence). The sample consisted of CD8+ T cells from cultured PBMCs, taken from culture after CMV antigen stimulation. This receptor was obtained from a human donor in good health (CMV status not recorded). Some clones in this sample may be carry-over from other donors' samples. The gene calls are TRBV27 and TRBJ1-2; D is ambiguous. DNA for the CDR3: TGTGCCAGCAGTTTAAGGTGGGATAACTATGGCTACACCTTC. Residues: CASSLRWDNYGYTF.